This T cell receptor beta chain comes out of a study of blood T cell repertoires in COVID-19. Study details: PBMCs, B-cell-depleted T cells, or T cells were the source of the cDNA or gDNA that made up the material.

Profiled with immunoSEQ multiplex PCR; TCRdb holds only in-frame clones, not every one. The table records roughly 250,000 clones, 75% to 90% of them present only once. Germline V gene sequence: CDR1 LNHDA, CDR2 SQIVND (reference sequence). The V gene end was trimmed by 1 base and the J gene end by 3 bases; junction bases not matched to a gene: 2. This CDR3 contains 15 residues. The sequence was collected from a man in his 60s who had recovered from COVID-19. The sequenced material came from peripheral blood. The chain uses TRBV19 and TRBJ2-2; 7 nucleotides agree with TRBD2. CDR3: CASSIVGGYTGELFF. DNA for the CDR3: TGTGCCAGTAGTATAGTCGGGGGGTACACCGGGGAGCTGTTTTTT.